The present T cell receptor (beta chain) was sequenced within a study of blood T cell repertoires in COVID-19. Assay: immunoSEQ multiplex PCR; the TCRdb copy retains only in-frame clones and omits some. The sample includes about 70,000 clones, roughly 84% seen only once; the top ten take 9.5% to 13%. Germline lookup yields CDR1 LGHDT and CDR2 YNNKEL (reference sequence). The CDR3 totals 14 residues. The V gene end was trimmed by 3 bases and the J gene end by 5 bases; junction bases not matched to a gene: 3. Sample: peripheral blood. V and J are TRBV3-1 (or the pseudogene TRBV3-2) and TRBJ2-7, with 11 bases lining up with TRBD2. The source is a woman aged 18-29 years with acute or convalescent COVID-19. CDR3 region: CASSHAGLADEQYF. The CDR3 DNA reads TGTGCCAGCAGCCACGCGGGACTAGCGGACGAGCAGTACTTC.